The 5 T cell receptor beta chains below all came from one sample that was sequenced in a study of T cell responses to AZD1222 COVID-19 vaccine (dated by TCRdb to the early 2020s). Library creation used the immunoSEQ multiplex PCR assay. TCRdb obtained this table from immuneACCESS and retained in-frame rearrangements with V and J assigned. These tables miss some clones; where compared with another copy, unresolved V genes account for less than half of the shortfall, and the remainder is unexplained. Within this sample are approximately 100,000 clones, with 87% of them counted one time only. The ten largest clonotypes hold 2% to 2.5% of the sample. Per the publication, the time point label means: about 28 days (+/-7) after the second vaccine dose. The sequencing used peripheral blood, collected 28 days after the second AZD1222 dose. These receptors were collected from an adult who received the AZD1222 COVID-19 vaccine.

The gene calls are TRBV19 and TRBJ2-2, with 8 nucleotides matching TRBD2. CDR1 is LNHDA, CDR2 SQIVND, per germline (reference sequence). This CDR3 is built from 19 residues. With 0 bases clipped from V and 4 bases from J, the junction kept 13 bases outside the gene matches. CDR3 sequence reads: CASSIDRRGLAGRTGELFF. The CDR3 DNA reads TGTGCCAGTAGTATAGACAGACGGGGGCTAGCGGGCCGCACCGGGGAGCTGTTTTTT.

This chain links TRBV28 with TRBJ2-1, with 11 bases lining up with TRBD2. The germline gives CDR1 MDHEN, CDR2 SYDVKM. Losses at the gene ends were 6 bases for V and 0 bases for J; bases not matched to a gene: 16. The CDR3 has 20 amino acids. CDR3 sequence reads: CASRSLGGTSGAGSYNEQFF. In nucleotides, the CDR3 is TGTGCCAGCAGATCCCTCGGTGGGACTAGCGGAGCTGGCTCCTACAATGAGCAGTTCTTC.

The chain carries TRBV1 and TRBJ1-2. TRBV1 is marked as a pseudogene. This CDR3 is built from 14 residues. CDR3 nucleotides: TGCACCAGCAGCCAAGACGGGACTAACTATGGCTACACCTTC. Protein product: CTSSQDGTNYGYTF.

A word on this clone: Other DNA sequences in the same sample also yield this CDR3. V gene TRBV9 combines with J gene TRBJ2-2; D remains unclear. The CDR3 totals 12 residues. V lost 4 bases to trimming and J lost 2 bases, with 3 bases between them. Looked up from germline, CDR1 is SGDLS and CDR2 is YYNGEE. DNA of the CDR3: TGTGCCAGCAGCACAAACACCGGGGAGCTGTTTTTT. Protein: CASSTNTGELFF.

The V call is TRBV25-1, the J call TRBJ1-2; TRBD1 might be the D (5 bases). Looked up from germline, CDR1 is MGHDK and CDR2 is SYGVNS. CDR3 length equals 15 residues. V shed 1 base and J shed 3 bases, with 12 bases lying between them. CDR3 in DNA: TGTGCCAGCAGTGAATCGGGCAGGGTGGACTATGGCTACACCTTC. Amino acids: CASSESGRVDYGYTF.